Listed here are 27 T cell receptor beta chains from one sample, sequenced in a study of blood T cells in healthy people across ages. Primers used in a second PCR of roughly 6 to 12 cycles were a sample-barcoded 5' primer and a J-beta primer mix. TCRdb used MiXCR to reprocess the 5' RACE reads, holding one entry per CDR3 protein. The table records 850,000 to 1,000,000 distinct CDR3 sequences, roughly half of them present only once. Sequencing was carried out using blood. The receptors originated from a woman aged 55-69 years in good health.

This clonotype was picked up a small number of times. This CDR3 is CASSYVGAIQETQYF. The CDR3 coding sequence is TGTGCCAGCAGTTATGTAGGAGCGATCCAAGAGACCCAGTACTTC. This chain connects TRBV28 to TRBJ2-5; D gene ambiguous. CDR1 is MDHEN and CDR2 is SYDVKM in the germline V gene. V was shortened by 4 bases and J by 1 base, with 13 bases between the two germline ends. The CDR3 spans 15 residues. Full variable domain (remainder filled in from reference TRBV28 and TRBJ2-5): DVKVTQSSRYLVKRTGEKVFLECVQDMDHENMFWYRQDPGLGLRLIYFSYDVKMKEKGDIPEGYSVSREKKERFSLILESASTNQTSMYLCASSYVGAIQETQYFGPGTRLLVL.

The chain employs TRBV20-1 and TRBJ2-7; 9 bases map to TRBD2. This CDR3 is built from 14 residues. With 5 bases clipped from V and 2 bases from J, the junction kept 7 bases outside the gene matches. The germline V gene encodes CDR1 DFQATT and CDR2 SNEGSKA (reference sequence). CDR3 DNA: TGCAGTGCTCCCGGACTAGCGCAAACCTACGAGCAGTACTTC. Translating gives CSAPGLAQTYEQYF.

This clonotype was recorded many times. The chain has TRBV5-6 and TRBJ2-7, with 12 bases identical to TRBD2. Losses at the gene ends were 5 bases for V and 5 bases for J; bases not matched to a gene: 8. The CDR3 loop spans 15 amino acids. From germline, CDR1 is SGHDT and CDR2 YYEEEE. The CDR3 region has the DNA TGTGCCAGCAGGAGACTAGCGGGAGTTGTTCACGAGCAGTACTTC. Residues: CASRRLAGVVHEQYF.

Comments on this clonotype: Just one base apart from a much larger clone, this may be a read error. V gene TRBV5-1 combines with J gene TRBJ2-5; 8 bases are shared with TRBD1. The assigned J gene may be wrong: the sequence end matches TRBJ2-7 better. The CDR3 runs 16 residues. In germline, CDR1 is SGHRS, CDR2 YFSETQ. Here the CDR3 reads CSSSQELGQATYEQYF. CDR3 nucleotide sequence: TGCTCCAGCAGCCAGGAGTTGGGACAGGCGACCTACGAGCAGTACTTC.

A few counts support this clonotype. This chain joins TRBV20-1 and TRBJ2-7, with D perhaps TRBD1 (6 bases). The CDR3 sequence is 13 residues long. The germline V gene has CDR1 DFQATT and CDR2 SNEGSKA (reference sequence). V was trimmed by 1 base and J by 7 bases, leaving 14 bases between them. The CDR3 reads CSARVRGTGEQYF. As DNA, the CDR3 is TGCAGTGCTAGAGTGAGGGGAACAGGGGAGCAGTACTTC.

The rearrangement joins TRBV27 to TRBJ2-3; tentatively, D is TRBD1 (5 bases). CDR1 and CDR2 (germline): MNHEY, SMNVEV (reference sequence). V dropped 6 bases and J dropped 2 bases, with 21 bases sitting between them. The CDR3 is made up of 17 amino acids. The CDR3 sequence: CASRPTGGRVITDTQYF. In DNA, the CDR3 is TGTGCCAGCAGACCCACTGGTGGCAGGGTAATCACAGATACGCAGTATTTT.

This rearrangement joins TRBV20-1 to TRBJ1-2, with no clear D. V lost 3 bases and J lost 6, with 11 bases in between. This CDR3 contains 12 residues. Germline V CDR1 and CDR2: DFQATT, SNEGSKA (reference sequence). The CDR3 DNA reads as TGCAGTGCTAGGCTCGTTTCGGATGGCTACACCTTC. Protein: CSARLVSDGYTF.

This clonotype was observed a few times. This chain connects TRBV28 to TRBJ2-1, with D perhaps matching TRBD1 or TRBD2 (5 bases each). This CDR3 has 15 amino acids. Germline loops: CDR1 MDHEN, CDR2 SYDVKM. V was cut by 7 bases and J by 6 bases, with 19 bases left in between. The chain's CDR3 is CASIAGASQLNEQFF. The CDR3 DNA reads TGTGCCAGCATCGCCGGGGCTAGCCAACTCAATGAGCAGTTCTTC.

The chain has TRBV29-1 and TRBJ2-3, with 9 bases aligning to TRBD2. The ends lost 7 bases at V and 0 bases at J; junction bases unmatched: 5. Germline values: CDR1 SQVTM, CDR2 ANQGSEA. The CDR3 extends over 14 amino acids. CDR3 sequence: CSGQTSGSTDTQYF. CDR3 sequence (DNA): TGCAGCGGTCAGACTAGCGGAAGCACAGATACGCAGTATTTT.

V and J are TRBV27 and TRBJ2-6; D may be TRBD1 (6 bases). Germline V gives CDR1 MNHEY, CDR2 SMNVEV (reference sequence). The CDR3 sequence is 18 residues long. V was cut by 2 bases and J by 0 bases, with 14 bases left in between. The CDR3 DNA sequence: TGTGCCAGCAGTTTAGGACAGTCCCAAGCCTCTGGGGCCAACGTCCTGACTTTC. It encodes CASSLGQSQASGANVLTF.

The count of this clonotype is one. The chain has TRBV10-2 and TRBJ2-5; 10 positions agree with TRBD2. The CDR3 runs 17 residues. Germline lookup yields CDR1 WSHSY and CDR2 SAAADI. Losses at the gene ends were 4 bases for V and 7 bases for J; bases not matched to a gene: 15. CDR3 nucleotide sequence: TGCGCCAGCAGTGTTCGGTCCGGAGGAGCGGGAGGGCCGACCCAGTACTTC. As protein: CASSVRSGGAGGPTQYF.

The V call is TRBV20-1, the J call TRBJ2-1, with 8 bases aligning to TRBD2. The CDR3 runs to 13 residues. Germline CDR1 and CDR2: DFQATT and SNEGSKA (reference sequence). V dropped 8 bases and J dropped 6; count of bases not matched to a gene: 9. CDR3 sequence reads: CSPEGLVFNEQFF. As DNA, the CDR3 is TGCAGTCCCGAGGGACTAGTCTTCAATGAGCAGTTCTTC.

The chain couples TRBV20-1 to TRBJ2-1; the match to TRBD2 covers 11 bases. Germline V gives CDR1 DFQATT, CDR2 SNEGSKA (reference sequence). The junction had 7 bases not matched to a gene; V was cut back by 7 bases and J by 5 bases. The CDR3 length is 14 residues. The CDR3 bases are TGCAGTGGGACGCCGGGACTAGCGGACAATGAGCAGTTCTTC. This gives the protein CSGTPGLADNEQFF.

The sample holds a few counts of this clonotype. The genes are TRBV11-2 and TRBJ2-3; perhaps TRBD2 as D (5 bases). Trimming cost V 1 base and J 5 bases, with 16 bases left between them. The CDR3 is 16 amino acids. Germline CDR1 and CDR2: SGHAT and FQNNGV. The chain's CDR3 is CASSLVVRKGGDTQYF. The CDR3, as DNA: TGTGCCAGCAGCTTAGTTGTCCGTAAAGGAGGAGATACGCAGTATTTT.

The gene calls are TRBV9 and TRBJ1-1, with 7 nucleotides matching TRBD1. Germline CDR1 reads SGDLS; CDR2 reads YYNGEE. This CDR3 contains 16 residues. V trimming: 0 bases; J trimming: 5 bases; junction bases outside the gene matches: 10. The CDR3 here is CASSVGGTRGRTEAFF. CDR3 nucleotide sequence: TGTGCCAGCAGCGTAGGGGGGACCAGGGGGAGGACTGAAGCTTTCTTT.

In this sample, this clonotype turned up a few times. The CDR3 coding sequence is TGTGCCAGCAGTGAAGTAACTAGCGGGGTTTCCGAGCAGTACTTC. Its translation is CASSEVTSGVSEQYF. This chain links TRBV6-1 with TRBJ2-5, with TRBD2 identical over 10 bases. The J call may be in error: the DNA end matches TRBJ2-7 better. This CDR3 region has 15 residues. CDR1 is MNHNS and CDR2 is SASEGT in the germline V gene.

The gene calls are TRBV6-4 and TRBJ2-7; the D is unclear. The assigned J gene may be wrong: the sequence end matches TRBJ2-4 better. Germline values: CDR1 MRHNA, CDR2 SNTAGT. The CDR3 has 13 amino acids. CDR3 sequence reads: CASSEAIGNIQYF. The DNA of the CDR3 is TGTGCCAGCAGCGAGGCTATTGGAAACATTCAGTACTTC.

This chain links TRBV7-2 with TRBJ2-7, with a weak D call TRBD1 (5 bases). The CDR3 consists of 13 residues. V lost 3 bases and J 3 bases, leaving 9 bases between the germline ends. Germline CDR1 and CDR2: SGHTA and FQGNSA. The CDR3 DNA is TGTGCCAGCAGCTTTAACAGGAACTACGAGCAGTACTTC. Its protein is CASSFNRNYEQYF.

The chain has TRBV5-1 and TRBJ2-3; tentative D call: TRBD1 (6 bases). This CDR3 has 15 residues. Trimming pared 0 bases from V and 3 bases from J, leaving 11 bases between. In germline, CDR1 is SGHRS, CDR2 YFSETQ. In DNA, the CDR3 is TGCGCCAGCAGCTTGGAACAAGGGGGAACAGATACGCAGTATTTT. As protein: CASSLEQGGTDTQYF.

The CDR3 DNA reads as TGTGCCAGCAGTGGACTAGCGGGAGTTGCCAAAAACATTCAGTACTTC. Amino acids: CASSGLAGVAKNIQYF. The rearrangement uses TRBV2 and TRBJ2-4; 12 bases match TRBD2. CDR3 size: 16 residues. J gave up 1 base and V 4 bases, and 2 bases lay outside the gene matches. Germline assignment: CDR1 SNHLY and CDR2 FYNNEI. The full variable domain, rest sourced from reference TRBV2 and TRBJ2-4, is EPEVTQTPSHQVTQMGQEVILRCVPISNHLYFYWYRQILGQKVEFLVSFYNNEISEKSEIFDDQFSVERPDGSNFTLKIRSTKLEDSAMYFCASSGLAGVAKNIQYFGAGTRLSVL.

This sequence joins TRBV21-1 and TRBJ2-5; the tabulated D call, TRBD2, remains unverified against the DNA. TRBV21-1 is tagged as a pseudogene. The CDR3 is 14 residues long. The CDR3 nucleotides are TGTGCCAGCAGCAAGACAGGACCCTCCTACGAGCGGTACTTC. Translating it yields CASSKTGPSYERYF.

V is TRBV20-1 and J is TRBJ2-1; D is uncertain. The CDR3 length is 11 residues. V shed 3 bases and J shed 6 bases, with 6 bases lying between them. Per the germline V gene, CDR1 is DFQATT and CDR2 is SNEGSKA (reference sequence). This CDR3 is CSASSLNEQFF. The CDR3 nucleotides read TGCAGTGCTAGCAGTCTCAATGAGCAGTTCTTC.

CDR3 amino acids: CASSWGLADGELFF. The CDR3 DNA reads as TGCGCCAGCAGCTGGGGACTAGCGGACGGGGAGCTGTTTTTT. V and J are TRBV5-1 and TRBJ2-2; the match to TRBD2 covers 11 bases. CDR3 length equals 14 residues. V shed 3 bases, J shed 7 bases, and the junction held 2 bases outside the gene matches. Germline V gene sequence: CDR1 SGHRS, CDR2 YFSETQ.

The chain employs TRBV7-9 and TRBJ2-2; 8 bases fit TRBD2. The CDR3 covers 16 residues. Germline V gives CDR1 SEHNR, CDR2 FQNEAQ (reference sequence). V lost 5 bases, J lost 2 bases, and 7 bases stayed unmatched. The CDR3 reads CASSTLAAHNTGELFF. The DNA of the CDR3 is TGTGCCAGCAGCACACTAGCGGCCCATAACACCGGGGAGCTGTTTTTT.

The rearrangement joins TRBV18 to TRBJ2-7; weak D call: TRBD1 (6 bases). Looked up from germline, CDR1 is KGHSH and CDR2 is LQKENI. Trimming stripped 4 bases from V and 4 bases from J, with 17 bases between. The CDR3 sequence is 15 residues long. CDR3 sequence: CASSLTHDRRYEQYF. DNA for the CDR3: TGTGCCAGCTCACTCACTCACGACAGGAGATACGAGCAGTACTTC.

The chain combines TRBV2 with TRBJ2-5; D is unclear. The end of the DNA fits TRBJ2-7 better, so the J call may be wrong. This CDR3 is built from 14 residues. Germline CDR1 SNHLY, CDR2 FYNNEI. CDR3 sequence: CASSDPSQNYEQYF. The CDR3 DNA is TGTGCCAGCAGTGATCCATCTCAGAACTACGAGCAGTACTTC.

In this sample, this clonotype turned up a few times. The V gene is TRBV18, the J gene TRBJ1-2; D not resolved. From germline, CDR1 is KGHSH and CDR2 LQKENI. Trimming shortened V by 4 bases and J by 0 bases, and 12 bases separated the two germline ends. The CDR3 totals 15 residues. The CDR3: CASSQGGGANYGYTF. CDR3 DNA: TGTGCCAGCTCACAAGGAGGCGGGGCTAACTATGGCTACACCTTC.